The rows below give T cell receptor beta chains drawn from one sample of a study of cytomegalovirus exposure and HLA in healthy donors. Using immunoSEQ multiplex PCR, the repertoire was profiled, and TCRdb retains in-frame clones only, with some absent. Here the sample spans around 190,000 clones, about 85% being singletons. The sample comprised PBMCs. Receptors were obtained from a boy younger than 10 in good health and CMV-seronegative. Each CDR3 is given with its conserved first and last residue. Each record gives: CDR3 length, J gene, V gene, CDR3 protein.

14	TRBJ1-5	TRBV4-1	CASSQAPTGQPQHF
14	TRBJ1-1	TRBV6-1	CASSERDRSTEAFF
16	TRBJ1-2	TRBV4-3	CASSQDLSWRDYGYTF
15	TRBJ2-3	TRBV7-9	CASSLARDRTDTQYF
16	TRBJ2-1	TRBV7-8	CASSLGGSLPSGEQFF
14	TRBJ1-1	TRBV7-9	CASSLTSGDTEAFF
13	TRBJ2-1	TRBV6-1	CASSEVGPNEQFF
14	TRBJ2-5	TRBV6-5	CASSLLANQETQYF
14	TRBJ1-5	TRBV5-1	CASSLAGGDQPQHF
15	TRBJ1-4	TRBV7-2	CASSSDRATNEKLFF
17	.	TRBV7-8	CASSLGPRDRGLYEQYF
14	TRBJ1-1	TRBV2	CASIRGQDYTEAFF
15	TRBJ1-2	TRBV5-1	CASSLAQDRGYGYTF
14	TRBJ2-7	TRBV5-5	CASSRIAGAYEQYF
16	TRBJ2-3	TRBV7-6	CASSSRTISSSDTQYF
14	TRBJ1-3	TRBV6-5	CASSYSVSGNTIYF
14	TRBJ1-6	TRBV27	CASRTGTGYSPLHF
19	TRBJ2-1	TRBV28	CASSFKGAYRAIFYNEQFF
17	TRBJ1-1	TRBV28	CASSLLNRRVVNTEAFF
16	TRBJ2-1	TRBV6-1	CASSDLSGNSYNEQFF
14	TRBJ2-7	TRBV30	CAWSRDLSSYEQYF
17	TRBJ2-7	TRBV2	CASSVSSGRAVSYEQYF
17	TRBJ2-1	TRBV6-1	CASSAGTSGRGYNEQFF
14	TRBJ2-1	TRBV19	CASSIGPNGGEQFF
13	.	TRBV7-9	CASSLVGYYEQYF
24	TRBJ2-1	TRBV13	CASSSKWDARTRQTGGVANNEQFF
17	TRBJ2-2	TRBV19	CASSILSSGGVPGELFF
19	TRBJ2-6	TRBV5-6	CASSFLSGQGSSGANVLTF
13	TRBJ1-2	TRBV27	CASSLTGHYGYTF
13	.	TRBV6-5	CATTGPSSYEQYF
12	TRBJ1-1	TRBV7-6	CASSLGAGVAFF
15	TRBJ1-5	TRBV15	CATRAEGRSNQPQHF
17	TRBJ2-7	TRBV7-8	CASSPPLRGGKRSEQYF
12	TRBJ2-5	TRBV7-9	CSSSYRGETQYF
19	TRBJ1-4	TRBV7-9	CASSLYLGSHPATNEKLFF
14	TRBJ2-7	TRBV5-1	CASSPRIANYEQYF
16	TRBJ1-1	TRBV5-1	CASSLKLQGLNTEAFF
17	TRBJ2-7	TRBV7-9	CASSSVSPGTGGYEQYF
15	TRBJ1-2	TRBV28	CASSTPGGAIYGYTF
13	TRBJ2-7	TRBV19	CASSSGSSYEQYF
18	TRBJ2-6	TRBV4-2	CASSQTGTGGTGANVLTF
15	TRBJ2-1	TRBV5-1	CASSLEQGSYNEQFF
16	TRBJ2-2	TRBV7-7	CASSLGAATNTGELFF
13	TRBJ2-7	TRBV5-4	CASSPLGTYEQYF
16	TRBJ2-4	TRBV7-9	CASSLGERSVGNIQYF
16	TRBJ2-3	TRBV2	CASSEGDSRSTDTQYF